Listed here are 10 T cell receptor beta chains from one sample, sequenced in a study of T cell repertoires in cytomegalovirus infection. TCRdb ran MiXCR on the reads and lists one entry per CDR3 protein. This sample has hundreds of thousands of distinct CDR3 sequences, with roughly 16% found just once. Sequences were obtained from PBMCs. These receptor sequences come from a human donor in good health (CMV status not recorded). Some clones in this sample may be carry-over from other donors' samples.

This clonotype was found a few times. The gene calls are TRBV7-2 and TRBJ2-1; D not certain. The V gene's germline CDR1 is SGHTA and CDR2 FQGNSA. V lost 1 base and J 7 bases, leaving 17 bases between the germline ends. This CDR3 has 16 residues. Written as DNA, the CDR3 is TGTGCCAGCAGCTTAGGTGGGGATGGGTCTAGGAATGAGCAGTTCTTC. Amino acid sequence: CASSLGGDGSRNEQFF.

This clonotype was detected many times. The genes are TRBV7-2 and TRBJ1-1, with 8 nucleotides matching TRBD1. The V and J ends lost 5 bases and 3 bases, in that order; junction bases with no gene match: 5. Germline V lookup: CDR1 SGHTA, CDR2 FQGNSA. The CDR3 runs 14 residues. CDR3 nucleotide sequence: TGTGCCAGCAGCCCAGACAGGGGCGACACTGAAGCTTTCTTT. Residues: CASSPDRGDTEAFF.

This clonotype was picked up many times. The chain carries TRBV7-2 and TRBJ2-2, with 11 bases aligning to TRBD1. This CDR3 has 16 residues. Trimming took 1 base from V and 4 from J; bases not matched to a gene: 2. The germline V gene encodes CDR1 SGHTA and CDR2 FQGNSA. Here the CDR3 DNA reads TGTGCCAGCAGCTTAGTTGGGACAGGGGGCACCGGGGAGCTGTTTTTT. Translated, it gives CASSLVGTGGTGELFF.

This clonotype has a count of ten or more. The gene calls are TRBV28 and TRBJ2-7, with 9 positions matching TRBD1. Per germline, CDR1 MDHEN and CDR2 SYDVKM. Trimming removed 7 bases from V and 4 bases from J; junction bases left unmatched: 8. The CDR3 covers 14 residues. The CDR3 is CASNRQGDRYEQYF. In DNA form, the CDR3 reads TGTGCCAGCAATCGACAGGGGGACCGTTACGAGCAGTACTTC.

Points on this clonotype: A read error may be the cause here, since a much bigger clone is one base away. V usage is TRBV7-2 and J usage is TRBJ2-1, with 7 bases identical to TRBD2. In germline, CDR1 is SGHTA, CDR2 FQGNSA. Trimming removed 2 bases from V and 5 bases from J; junction bases left unmatched: 9. CDR3 size: 16 residues. CDR3 nucleotide sequence: TGTGCCAGCAGCTTATGGGCTAGCGCGGGGGACAATGAGCAGTTCTTC. It codes for CASSLWASAGDNEQFF.

This clonotype was detected only a few times. The V and J genes are TRBV9 and TRBJ1-1; tentatively, D is TRBD1 (6 bases). The CDR3 extends over 17 amino acids. Trimming removed 0 bases at V and 6 bases at J, with 21 bases between. Germline lookup yields CDR1 SGDLS and CDR2 YYNGEE. The CDR3 DNA is TGTGCCAGCAGCGTAGACCCCCTCTCAGGGGAGATTTCTGAAGCTTTCTTT. The encoded protein is CASSVDPLSGEISEAFF.

This chain connects TRBV20-1 to TRBJ1-5; D remains unclear. This CDR3 spans 14 amino acids. Germline CDR1 DFQATT, CDR2 SNEGSKA (reference sequence). The ends were cut back, 3 bases at V and 3 bases at J, with 12 bases in the middle. The CDR3 here is CSASAGKNNQPQHF. CDR3 sequence (DNA): TGCAGTGCTAGTGCGGGGAAAAACAATCAGCCCCAGCATTTT.

The chain is built from TRBV5-1 and TRBJ2-5; D not certain. The V gene lost 1 base and the J gene lost 5 bases, with 12 bases spanning the gap. CDR3 length equals 14 residues. Per the germline V gene, CDR1 is SGHRS and CDR2 is YFSETQ. The CDR3 sequence is CASSLYGDSETQYF. CDR3 DNA: TGCGCCAGCAGCTTGTATGGGGATTCGGAGACCCAGTACTTC.

This clonotype was observed at least ten times. The chain is built from TRBV2 and TRBJ2-3, with D tentatively TRBD2 (6 bases). Germline CDR1 reads SNHLY; CDR2 reads FYNNEI. V lost 3 bases and J lost 2, with 12 bases in between. There are 15 residues in the CDR3. The CDR3 loop reads CASSDGGPLTDTQYF. The CDR3 nucleotides are TGTGCCAGCAGTGACGGAGGGCCCCTCACAGATACGCAGTATTTT.

The rearrangement uses TRBV18 and TRBJ2-5, with D possibly TRBD2 on 6 matching bases. The CDR3 totals 16 residues. Germline loops: CDR1 KGHSH, CDR2 LQKENI. Trimming removed 1 base at V and 4 bases at J, with 16 bases between. Here the CDR3 reads CASSPLWEAGRETQYF. In DNA form, the CDR3 reads TGTGCCAGCTCACCACTTTGGGAGGCAGGCCGAGAGACCCAGTACTTC.